Below are 8 T cell receptor beta chains sequenced from a single sample in a study of cytomegalovirus exposure and HLA in healthy donors. Researchers ran the PCR with 60 Vbeta and 13 Jbeta primers. TCRdb's table, derived via immunoSEQ multiplex PCR, lists solely in-frame clones and lacks some. Here the sample spans about 140,000 clones, approximately 78% being singletons. Sequenced material: PBMCs. These receptors were taken from a woman between 50 and 59 years old in good health and CMV-seropositive.

This rearrangement joins TRBV27 to TRBJ2-7; D is possibly TRBD1 (6 bases). The CDR3 length is 14 residues. Per the germline V gene, CDR1 is MNHEY and CDR2 is SMNVEV (reference sequence). The V end was cut by 3 bases, the J end by 0 bases, with 9 bases between. CDR3 protein: CASSLGASSYEQYF. CDR3 bases: TGTGCCAGCAGTTTGGGGGCCTCCTCCTACGAGCAGTACTTC.

The CDR3 here is CASSWGQGAVGAFF. DNA of the CDR3: TGTGCCAGCAGTTGGGGACAGGGGGCAGTTGGAGCTTTCTTT. The chain uses TRBV28 and TRBJ1-1; 12 positions agree with TRBD1. The V gene end was trimmed by 4 bases and the J gene end by 10 bases; junction bases not matched to a gene: 7. CDR3 length: 14 residues. Germline V gene data show CDR1 as MDHEN and CDR2 as SYDVKM.

This chain connects TRBV29-1 to TRBJ1-2; D is unresolved. Germline V gene data show CDR1 as SQVTM and CDR2 as ANQGSEA. CDR3 length: 14 amino acids. V gave up 0 bases and J gave up 6 bases, with 14 bases separating them. The CDR3 here is CSVEDKQRANGYTF. The CDR3 DNA is TGCAGCGTTGAAGATAAACAGCGGGCGAATGGCTACACCTTC.

This chain links TRBV7-9 with TRBJ2-7, with TRBD1 identical over 7 bases. Trimming at V came to 4 bases and at J to 2 bases, leaving 8 bases not matched to a gene. This CDR3 is built from 15 residues. CDR1 and CDR2 from the germline V gene are SEHNR and FQNEAQ (reference sequence). This CDR3 reads CASSSYGTDTYEQYF. CDR3 nucleotide sequence: TGTGCCAGCAGCTCCTATGGGACAGATACCTACGAGCAGTACTTC. The full variable domain, with the rest looked up from reference TRBV7-9 and TRBJ2-7, is DTGVSQNPRHKITKRGQNVTFRCDPISEHNRLYWYRQTLGQGPEFLTYFQNEAQLEKSRLLSDRFSAERPKGSFSTLEIQRTEQGDSAMYLCASSSYGTDTYEQYFGPGTRLTVT.

CDR3 amino acids: CASSLGGGLDYGYTF. CDR3 DNA: TGTGCCAGCAGCTTAGGAGGGGGATTAGACTATGGCTACACCTTC. The V gene is TRBV7-9, the J gene TRBJ1-2; D is possibly TRBD1 (6 bases). CDR3 length equals 15 residues. Germline CDR1 SEHNR, CDR2 FQNEAQ (reference sequence). V lost 1 base, J lost 3 bases, and 12 bases lay in between.

This rearrangement joins TRBV9 to TRBJ1-3; D unresolved. V was pared by 3 bases and J by 0 bases, with 7 bases between. Looked up from germline, CDR1 is SGDLS and CDR2 is YYNGEE. The CDR3 has 14 amino acids. The DNA of the CDR3 is TGTGCCAGCAGCGCGGGAGACTCTGGAAACACCATATATTTT. It translates to CASSAGDSGNTIYF. The full variable domain, rest sourced from reference TRBV9 and TRBJ1-3, is DSGVTQTPKHLITATGQRVTLRCSPRSGDLSVYWYQQSLDQGLQFLIQYYNGEERAKGNILERFSAQQFPDLHSELNLSSLELGDSALYFCASSAGDSGNTIYFGEGSWLTVV.

This rearrangement joins TRBV2 to TRBJ1-4; TRBD1 aligns across 9 bases. The CDR3 extends over 15 amino acids. The junction had 8 bases not matched to a gene; V was cut back by 6 bases and J by 6 bases. CDR1 and CDR2 from the germline V gene are SNHLY and FYNNEI. DNA for the CDR3: TGTGCCAGCAGCCGAAACAGGGGGCGCGATGAAAAACTGTTTTTT. Translated, it gives CASSRNRGRDEKLFF.

The rearrangement uses TRBV6-5 and TRBJ2-1; D is unclear. The CDR3 spans 15 residues. Trimming left V 6 bases short and J 0 bases short, with 12 bases between. CDR1 and CDR2 from the germline V gene are MNHEY and SVGAGI. The CDR3 coding sequence is TGTGCCAGCAGGACGATAAGGAGCTCCTACAATGAGCAGTTCTTC. Residues: CASRTIRSSYNEQFF.